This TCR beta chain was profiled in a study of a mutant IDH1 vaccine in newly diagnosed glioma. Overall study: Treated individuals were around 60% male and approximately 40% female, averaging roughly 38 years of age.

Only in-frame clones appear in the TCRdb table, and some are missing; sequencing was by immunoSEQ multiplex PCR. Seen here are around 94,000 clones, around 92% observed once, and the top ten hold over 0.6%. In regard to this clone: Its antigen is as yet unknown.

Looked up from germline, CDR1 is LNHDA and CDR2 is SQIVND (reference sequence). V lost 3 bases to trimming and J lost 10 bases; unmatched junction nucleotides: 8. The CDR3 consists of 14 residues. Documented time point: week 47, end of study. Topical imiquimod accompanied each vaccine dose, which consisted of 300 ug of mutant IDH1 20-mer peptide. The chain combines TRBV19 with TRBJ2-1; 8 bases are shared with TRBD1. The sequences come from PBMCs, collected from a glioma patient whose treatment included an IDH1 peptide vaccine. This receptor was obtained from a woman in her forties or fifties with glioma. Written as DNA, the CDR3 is TGTGCCAGTAGTATGGCAGGGGGCGCGGGGGAGCAGTTCTTC. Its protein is CASSMAGGAGEQFF.